This T cell receptor (beta chain) was sequenced during a study of shared clonotypes between healthy human individuals. Donation came from healthy HIV-negative adults that had no recent acute infections or vaccinations. The protocol was immunoSEQ multiplex PCR, while the TCRdb copy is restricted to in-frame clones and leaves out a portion. This sample carries almost 750,000 clones, 55% to 80% of them seen once, and the ten largest clones take approximately 1.7%. This receptor was obtained from a woman in her 30s in good health. The sample comprised memory CD4+ T cells sorted from blood. Subset described: CD45RA-negative fraction.

Here the CDR3 reads CASSQGSGPNYGYTF. The CDR3 bases are TGTGCCAGCAGCCAAGGGTCCGGACCTAACTATGGCTACACCTTC. The rearrangement uses TRBV4-2 and TRBJ1-2; D remains unclear. This CDR3 is built from 15 residues. Germline lookup yields CDR1 LGHNA and CDR2 YNFKEQ. The V gene lost 1 base and the J gene lost 0 bases, with 9 bases spanning the gap.